The clone carrying this T cell receptor (beta chain) was picked up one time. These data originate in a study of OX40 agonist ivuxolimab in advanced cancers. Overall study: Partial responses occurred in Three dose-escalation patients, one with hepatocellular carcinoma and two with cutaneous melanoma.

Measured with immunoSEQ multiplex PCR; TCRdb has only the in-frame clones, and not every one. The sample holds about 50,000 clones, 92% seen once. Sequencing used CD4+ or CD8+ T cells sorted from blood, obtained in a trial of the OX40 agonist ivuxolimab. This clonotype was sampled from an adult with an advanced solid tumor such as melanoma, head and neck, liver or kidney cancer.

The CDR3 loop reads CASSPRDGTISGNTIYF. CDR3 nucleotide sequence: TGTGCCAGCAGCCCCCGGGACGGGACGATCTCTGGAAACACCATATATTTT. The genes are TRBV13 and TRBJ1-3; D might be TRBD1 (5 bases). This CDR3 contains 17 residues. Germline-derived CDR1 and CDR2 are PRHDT and FYEKMQ (reference sequence). V shed 5 bases and J shed 0 bases, with 17 bases lying between them.